The 2 T cell receptor beta chains below were found in one sample sequenced in a study of early T cells in non-severe SARS-CoV-2 infection. TCRdb re-called the 5' RACE reads with MiXCR, one entry per CDR3 protein. Here the sample spans about 88,000 distinct CDR3 sequences, under 15% being singletons. The sample consisted of whole blood. The receptors come from an adult who was a healthcare worker with PCR-confirmed SARS-CoV-2 infection or an uninfected control (not recorded which).

The chain has TRBV6-1 and TRBJ1-1; possible D gene TRBD1, 6 bases. CDR1 MNHNS and CDR2 SASEGT come from the germline V gene. CDR3 length: 14 residues. V shed 6 bases and J shed 5 bases, with 16 bases lying between them. This CDR3 reads CASSSTGGLTEAFF. The CDR3 DNA is TGTGCCAGCAGCTCGACAGGCGGCTTGACTGAAGCTTTCTTT.

The chain carries TRBV9 and TRBJ2-7; the D is unclear. V lost 2 bases and J 0 bases, leaving 6 bases between the germline ends. CDR3 length: 13 amino acids. CDR1 and CDR2 (germline): SGDLS, YYNGEE. The CDR3 sequence is CASSVDTSYEQYF. CDR3 nucleotide sequence: TGTGCCAGCAGCGTCGACACCTCCTACGAGCAGTACTTC. The variable domain in full, completed from reference TRBV9 and TRBJ2-7, reads DSGVTQTPKHLITATGQRVTLRCSPRSGDLSVYWYQQSLDQGLQFLIQYYNGEERAKGNILERFSAQQFPDLHSELNLSSLELGDSALYFCASSVDTSYEQYFGPGTRLTVT.